The 19 T cell receptor beta chains reported below all come from one sample, sequenced in a study of blood T cell repertoires in COVID-19. Only in-frame clones appear in the TCRdb table, and some are missing; sequencing was by immunoSEQ multiplex PCR. This table holds 350,000 to 450,000 clones, 85% found once. Sequenced material: peripheral blood. These receptors were obtained from a woman aged 18-29 years with acute or convalescent COVID-19.

V usage is TRBV7-9 and J usage is TRBJ2-5; tentatively, D is TRBD1 (5 bases). Germline loops: CDR1 SEHNR, CDR2 FQNEAQ (reference sequence). CDR3 length: 14 residues. Trimming removed 1 base at V and 3 bases at J, with 9 bases between. This chain's CDR3 is CASSLVAGKETQYF. The DNA of the CDR3 is TGTGCCAGCAGCTTAGTGGCAGGGAAAGAGACCCAGTACTTC.

The CDR3 here is CASSRGTSGSSVKNIQYF. In DNA form, the CDR3 reads TGTGCCAGCAGCCGCGGGACTAGCGGGAGTTCAGTCAAAAACATTCAGTACTTC. V and J are TRBV3-1 (or the pseudogene TRBV3-2) and TRBJ2-4, with 14 positions matching TRBD2. This CDR3 has 18 amino acids. CDR1 and CDR2 from the germline V gene are LGHDT and YNNKEL (reference sequence). The J segment lost 3 bases and the V segment lost 4 bases, leaving 8 bases of the junction unmatched.

This clone was seen more than once but under ten times. The rearrangement joins TRBV5-4 to TRBJ1-6; no definite D call. V lost 0 bases, J lost 7 bases, and 20 bases lay in between. Germline CDR1 is SGHNT and CDR2 is YYREEE (reference sequence). The length of the CDR3 is 18 residues. CDR3 coding DNA: TGTGCCAGCAGCTTGGATGGCCCAGGCGCGGGGAGGAATTCACCCCTCCACTTT. Translating gives CASSLDGPGAGRNSPLHF.

As regards this clone: Different DNA sequences within this sample yield the same CDR3. The V call is TRBV28, the J call TRBJ2-3; D is ambiguous. This CDR3 has 15 residues. Germline loops: CDR1 MDHEN, CDR2 SYDVKM. V was clipped by 3 bases and J by 0 bases, with 10 bases between them. The CDR3 DNA reads TGTGCCAGCAGTTTCGGCGGTACTAGCACAGATACGCAGTATTTT. It translates to CASSFGGTSTDTQYF.

The chain is built from TRBV9 and TRBJ2-3, with D maybe TRBD2 (6 bases). Germline CDR1 SGDLS, CDR2 YYNGEE. The CDR3 has 15 residues. Trimming removed 3 bases from V and 2 bases from J, with 13 bases in between. The CDR3, as DNA: TGTGCCAGCAGCGCCTCGGGAGCCCTCACAGATACGCAGTATTTT. It yields the protein CASSASGALTDTQYF.

Written as DNA, the CDR3 is TGTGCCAGCAGCTTGGCAGTGATCGACACCGGGGAGCTGTTTTTT. Protein: CASSLAVIDTGELFF. The rearrangement joins TRBV5-8 to TRBJ2-2; D unresolved. Germline CDR1 and CDR2: SGHTS and YDEGEE. V lost 0 bases to trimming and J lost 3 bases, with 9 bases between them. This CDR3 is 15 amino acids long.

The CDR3 loop is CASSQDGAANYGYTF. CDR3 coding DNA: TGCGCCAGCAGCCAAGATGGGGCAGCTAACTATGGCTACACCTTC. The chain joins TRBV4-1 to TRBJ1-2; D might be TRBD1 (5 bases). The V end lost 0 bases, the J end lost 0 bases, and 8 bases lay between the germline ends. Germline V gives CDR1 MGHRA, CDR2 YSYEKL. The CDR3 covers 15 residues.

CDR3 sequence reads: CASSLQGPPDTQYF. In nucleotides, the CDR3 is TGTGCCAGCAGCTTACAGGGTCCCCCAGATACGCAGTATTTT. The chain combines TRBV7-3 with TRBJ2-3; a weak D match, TRBD1 (5 bases). V shed 2 bases and J shed 4 bases, with 10 bases lying between them. Germline CDR1 and CDR2: SGHTA and FQGTGA. This CDR3 comprises 14 residues.

This chain joins TRBV3-1 (or the pseudogene TRBV3-2) and TRBJ1-6; D uncertain. The germline gives CDR1 LGHDT, CDR2 YNNKEL (reference sequence). Trimming took off 7 bases at V and 7 bases at J, with 11 bases between the two ends. This CDR3 contains 13 residues. CDR3 in DNA: TGTGCCAGCAATCGGGAAGGGAATTCACCCCTCCACTTT. It specifies CASNREGNSPLHF.

This clone has just one count. This rearrangement joins TRBV5-1 to TRBJ1-1; D perhaps matches TRBD1 (6 bases). The length of the CDR3 is 15 residues. Deletions cut 0 bases from V and 3 bases from J, with 12 bases between. Germline CDR1 SGHRS, CDR2 YFSETQ. As DNA, the CDR3 is TGCGCCAGCAGCTTGGACCCAGGGGCTTACACTGAAGCTTTCTTT. This encodes CASSLDPGAYTEAFF.

The chain couples TRBV5-1 to TRBJ2-1; D is possibly TRBD2 (6 bases). This CDR3 has 16 amino acids. Trimming took 0 bases from V and 6 from J, leaving 16 bases between them. CDR1 is SGHRS, CDR2 YFSETQ, per germline. As DNA, the CDR3 is TGCGCCAGCAGCTTGGAGGGCGGGGCATTTTCCAATGAGCAGTTCTTC. Its translation: CASSLEGGAFSNEQFF.

The rearrangement joins TRBV7-9 to TRBJ1-5; TRBD1 might be the D (5 bases). Deletions cut 6 bases from V and 1 base from J, with 13 bases between. Germline-derived CDR1 and CDR2 are SEHNR and FQNEAQ (reference sequence). The CDR3 covers 15 residues. The CDR3 DNA sequence: TGTGCCAGCAGTGTAGGAGGGGCCAGCAATCAGCCCCAGCATTTT. This sequence encodes CASSVGGASNQPQHF. Full variable domain (missing parts from reference TRBV7-9 and TRBJ1-5): DTGVSQNPRHKITKRGQNVTFRCDPISEHNRLYWYRQTLGQGPEFLTYFQNEAQLEKSRLLSDRFSAERPKGSFSTLEIQRTEQGDSAMYLCASSVGGASNQPQHFGDGTRLSIL.

The chain carries TRBV4-1 and TRBJ1-1; 7 bases map to TRBD1. The CDR3 length is 16 residues. Germline V gene lookup returns CDR1 MGHRA and CDR2 YSYEKL. V was clipped by 0 bases and J by 0 bases; unmatched bases: 4. CDR3 protein: CASSQDEDRVNTEAFF. The CDR3 DNA sequence: TGCGCCAGCAGCCAAGATGAAGACAGGGTGAACACTGAAGCTTTCTTT.

This rearrangement joins TRBV19 to TRBJ1-1; TRBD1 might be the D (5 bases). The CDR3 is 15 residues long. Germline-derived CDR1 and CDR2 are LNHDA and SQIVND (reference sequence). Trimming removed 5 bases at V and 3 bases at J, with 16 bases between. Here the CDR3 reads CASSWGGDVDTEAFF. The CDR3 bases are TGTGCCAGTAGTTGGGGCGGGGACGTCGACACTGAAGCTTTCTTT. The variable domain in full, completed from reference TRBV19 and TRBJ1-1, reads DGGITQSPKYLFRKEGQNVTLSCEQNLNHDAMYWYRQDPGQGLRLIYYSQIVNDFQKGDIAEGYSVSREKKESFPLTVTSAQKNPTAFYLCASSWGGDVDTEAFFGQGTRLTVV.

V is TRBV6-9 and J is TRBJ2-5; 9 positions match TRBD1. This CDR3 spans 18 amino acids. Germline V gives CDR1 MNHGY, CDR2 SVAAGI. V shed 1 base and J 5 bases; nucleotides not matched to a gene: 14. The chain's CDR3 is CASSYWGTGRRTGETQYF. Here the CDR3 DNA reads TGTGCCAGCAGTTATTGGGGGACAGGGAGGAGAACCGGTGAGACCCAGTACTTC.

The sample holds one count of this clone. V and J are TRBV10-3 and TRBJ1-4; 7 bases are shared with TRBD1. Germline V lookup: CDR1 ENHRY, CDR2 SYGVKD. V dropped 8 bases and J dropped 6; count of bases not matched to a gene: 6. This CDR3 has 13 residues. The CDR3 sequence is CAISDRADEKLFF. The CDR3 DNA is TGTGCCATCTCCGACAGGGCGGATGAAAAACTGTTTTTT.

This clone was observed a few times. V usage is TRBV19 and J usage is TRBJ2-3, with TRBD1 matching over 12 bases. CDR1 LNHDA and CDR2 SQIVND come from the germline V gene (reference sequence). The CDR3 is 18 residues long. V lost 6 bases, J lost 0 bases, and 10 bases stayed unmatched. The CDR3 region has the DNA TGTGCCAGTAGCGGGGGGACAGGGGGCCACCCGAGCACAGATACGCAGTATTTT. It translates to CASSGGTGGHPSTDTQYF. Full variable domain (outside the CDR3, taken from reference TRBV19 and TRBJ2-3): DGGITQSPKYLFRKEGQNVTLSCEQNLNHDAMYWYRQDPGQGLRLIYYSQIVNDFQKGDIAEGYSVSREKKESFPLTVTSAQKNPTAFYLCASSGGTGGHPSTDTQYFGPGTRLTVL.

The gene calls are TRBV4-2 and TRBJ2-2, with no clear D. Germline CDR1 reads LGHNA; CDR2 reads YNFKEQ. V was cut by 0 bases and J by 5 bases, with 4 bases left in between. The CDR3 length is 13 residues. The CDR3 protein is CASSQDMTGELFF. CDR3 nucleotides: TGTGCCAGCAGCCAAGATATGACCGGGGAGCTGTTTTTT.

The rearrangement links TRBV5-1 to TRBJ1-4, with D possibly TRBD1 on 5 matching bases. With 5 bases removed from V and 3 bases from J, the gap between germline ends came to 11 bases. This CDR3 spans 14 amino acids. From germline, CDR1 is SGHRS and CDR2 YFSETQ. The CDR3 DNA reads TGCGCCAGCAGTTTACAGGATCCTAATGAAAAACTGTTTTTT. This codes for CASSLQDPNEKLFF.